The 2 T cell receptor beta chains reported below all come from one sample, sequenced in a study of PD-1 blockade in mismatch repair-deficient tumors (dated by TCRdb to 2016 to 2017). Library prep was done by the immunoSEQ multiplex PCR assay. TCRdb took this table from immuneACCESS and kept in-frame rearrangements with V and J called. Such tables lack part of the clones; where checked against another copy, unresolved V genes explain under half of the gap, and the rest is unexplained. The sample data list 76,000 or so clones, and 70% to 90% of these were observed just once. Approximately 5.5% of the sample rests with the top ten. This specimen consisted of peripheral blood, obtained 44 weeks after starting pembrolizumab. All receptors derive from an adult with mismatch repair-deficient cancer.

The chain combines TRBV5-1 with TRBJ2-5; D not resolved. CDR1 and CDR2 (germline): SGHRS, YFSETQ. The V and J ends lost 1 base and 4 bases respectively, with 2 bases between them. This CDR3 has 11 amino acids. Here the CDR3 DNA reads TGCGCCAGCAGCTTGTCAGAGACCCAGTACTTC. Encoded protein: CASSLSETQYF.

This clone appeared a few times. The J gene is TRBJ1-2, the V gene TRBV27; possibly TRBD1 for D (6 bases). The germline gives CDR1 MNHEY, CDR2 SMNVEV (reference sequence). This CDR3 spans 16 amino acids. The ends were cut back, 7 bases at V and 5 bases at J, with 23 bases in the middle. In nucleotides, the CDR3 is TGTGCCAGCAACCCACGACACCCTTCCCAGGGGTATGGCTACACCTTC. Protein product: CASNPRHPSQGYGYTF.